This entry describes one T cell receptor beta chain. The data were obtained in a study of shared clonotypes between healthy human individuals. V dropped 4 bases and J dropped 7; count of bases not matched to a gene: 11. The CDR3 runs 16 residues. CDR1 SGHNT and CDR2 YYREEE come from the germline V gene (reference sequence). Repertoires were generated with immunoSEQ multiplex PCR, while TCRdb's copy carries only in-frame clones and drops some. The table includes about 520,000 clones, 81% detected once. V and J are TRBV5-4 and TRBJ1-4; 9 bases are a match to TRBD1. The clonotype originates from a woman aged 40 to 50 in good health. Some clones in this sample may be carry-over from other donors' samples. The sequencing sample was made of PBMCs. The CDR3 is CASSDDRGVRGEKLFF. The CDR3 DNA follows: TGTGCCAGCAGCGACGACAGGGGGGTCAGGGGTGAAAAACTGTTTTTT.